Here is one T cell receptor beta chain with its context. No antigen is known for it. One base away there is no much larger clone; base qualities are not given. One collaborating source in Seattle enrolled patients during active infection and followed them longitudinally through the course of disease. The collaborating institutions used their own protocols to collect whole blood in K2EDTA tubes. For TCRbeta analysis, collaborator samples were shipped as frozen whole blood, as isolated PBMCs, or as DNA extracted from either sample type. This sample stems from a study of blood T cell repertoires in COVID-19 (dated by TCRdb to about 2020). Looking at the study overall: Samples from collaborators originated in the United States, Italy and Spain and spanned both the acute and convalescent phases of COVID-19. HLA class I and class II types, where available, came from metadata supplied by the sample provider rather than from assay-based typing. The material from the prospective study consisted of cDNA or gDNA derived from T cells, B-cell-depleted T cells, or PBMCs. Subjects who had been exposed to COVID-19, were actively infected with it, or had recovered from it provided the deeply sampled blood TCRbeta repertoires that made up the dataset. A freely available public database, intended as a resource for researchers studying the immune response to SARS-CoV-2, is where the repertoires were released. A de-identified subject ID, COVID-19 status, age in years and sex were almost always included in the sample metadata. The samples were drawn from the first 160 participants of the ongoing ImmuneRACE study and from 1,254 subjects provided by 6 global collaborators.

CDR1 and CDR2, looked up from the germline V gene, are SGHTA and FQGNSA. A distance of 13 bases separates the germline ends of V and J, which lose 1 base and 4 bases respectively. CDR3 length: 15 amino acids, cysteine to phenylalanine. Only CDR3 DNA is held: 45 bases, read in frame from base 1. The immunoSEQ Assay, a bias-controlled multiplex PCR, was used to amplify TCRbeta CDR3 regions from genomic DNA. The authors' pipeline ran thus. Within the assay, amplification of reference gene primers was used to estimate how many nucleated cells each sample contained. To quantify the absolute abundance of each unique TCRbeta CDR3 rearrangement, sequence reads were collapsed and filtered. For each sample, productive Simpson clonality was calculated as the square root of Simpson's diversity index over productive rearrangements. This immuneACCESS table, as held by TCRdb, lists in-frame sequences with V and J called but not all clones. Of the missing ones, under half trace to an unresolved V gene in checked studies; the others have no known cause. The D gene and trimming were derived from the DNA, and the V and J assignments and clone size from that table. Present in this sample are under 300,000 clones, roughly 89% of which were seen just once. Of the sample, approximately 2.3% falls within the top ten clones.

The investigation overall reported the following: Clinical and demographic metadata were provided uncurated, with the amount varying by source and participant.

The receptor was isolated from a woman aged 60-75 years with COVID-19, enrolled during active disease. The material sequenced was peripheral blood. This chain is built from TRBV7-2 and TRBJ1-1, with the D gene uncertain. The DNA reads as follows: TGTGCCAGCAGCTTAGTTTCTCAGATGGCCACTGAAGCTTTCTTT. This codes for CASSLVSQMATEAFF.